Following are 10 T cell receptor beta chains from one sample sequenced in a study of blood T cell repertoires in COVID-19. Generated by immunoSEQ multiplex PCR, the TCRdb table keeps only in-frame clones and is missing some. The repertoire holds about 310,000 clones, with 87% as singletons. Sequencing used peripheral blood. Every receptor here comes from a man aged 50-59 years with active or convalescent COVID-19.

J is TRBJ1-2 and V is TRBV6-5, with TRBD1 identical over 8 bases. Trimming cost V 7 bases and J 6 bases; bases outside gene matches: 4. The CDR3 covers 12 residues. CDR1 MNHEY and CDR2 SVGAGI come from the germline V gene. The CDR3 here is CASKDRGHGYTF. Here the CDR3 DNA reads TGTGCCAGCAAAGACAGGGGACATGGCTACACCTTC.

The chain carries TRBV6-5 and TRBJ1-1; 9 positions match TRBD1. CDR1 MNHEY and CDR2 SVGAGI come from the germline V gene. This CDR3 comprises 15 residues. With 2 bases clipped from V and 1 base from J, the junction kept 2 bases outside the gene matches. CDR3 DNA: TGTGCCAGCAGTTACGAGGGACAGGGGAACACTGAAGCTTTCTTT. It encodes CASSYEGQGNTEAFF.

Written as DNA, the CDR3 is TGTGCCAGCAGCAGAGTACAGGGGGCGGGGGGAGATGGCTACACCTTC. Amino acid sequence: CASSRVQGAGGDGYTF. The chain has TRBV5-4 and TRBJ1-2; 9 nucleotides match TRBD1. The germline CDR1 and CDR2 sequences are SGHNT and YYREEE (reference sequence). V lost 4 bases, J lost 6 bases, and 13 bases stayed unmatched. The CDR3 is made up of 16 amino acids.

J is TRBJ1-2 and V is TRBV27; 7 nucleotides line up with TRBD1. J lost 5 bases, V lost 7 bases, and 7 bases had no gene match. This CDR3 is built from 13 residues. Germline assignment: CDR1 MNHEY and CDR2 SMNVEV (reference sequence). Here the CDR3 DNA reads TGTGCCAGCACCCTTAGACAGGGTTATGGCTACACCTTC. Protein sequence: CASTLRQGYGYTF.

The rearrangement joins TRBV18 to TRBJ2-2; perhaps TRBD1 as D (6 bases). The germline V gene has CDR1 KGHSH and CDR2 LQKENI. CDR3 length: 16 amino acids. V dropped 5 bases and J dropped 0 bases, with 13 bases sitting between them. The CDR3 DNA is TGTGCCAGCTCATTGCAGGGGCCAGCGAACACCGGGGAGCTGTTTTTT. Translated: CASSLQGPANTGELFF.

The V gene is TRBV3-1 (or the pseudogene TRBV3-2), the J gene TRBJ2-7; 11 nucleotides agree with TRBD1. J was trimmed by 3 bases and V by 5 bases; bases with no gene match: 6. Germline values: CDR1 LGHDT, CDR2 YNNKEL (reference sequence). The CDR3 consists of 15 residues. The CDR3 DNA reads TGTGCCAGCAGCGAAGGGACAGGGGGGTTCTACGAGCAGTACTTC. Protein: CASSEGTGGFYEQYF.

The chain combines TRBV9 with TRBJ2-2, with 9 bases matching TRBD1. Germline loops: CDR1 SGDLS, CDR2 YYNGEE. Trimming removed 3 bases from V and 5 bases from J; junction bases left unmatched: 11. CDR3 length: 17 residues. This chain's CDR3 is CASSAQGTGIRTGELFF. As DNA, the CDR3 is TGTGCCAGCAGCGCCCAAGGGACAGGGATTCGTACCGGGGAGCTGTTTTTT. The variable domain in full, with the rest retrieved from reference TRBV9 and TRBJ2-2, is DSGVTQTPKHLITATGQRVTLRCSPRSGDLSVYWYQQSLDQGLQFLIQYYNGEERAKGNILERFSAQQFPDLHSELNLSSLELGDSALYFCASSAQGTGIRTGELFFGEGSRLTVL.

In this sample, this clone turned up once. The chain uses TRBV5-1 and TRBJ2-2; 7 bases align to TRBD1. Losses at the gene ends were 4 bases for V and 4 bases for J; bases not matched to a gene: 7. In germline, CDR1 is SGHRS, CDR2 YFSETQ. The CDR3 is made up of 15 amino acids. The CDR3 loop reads CASSPLDRPTGELFF. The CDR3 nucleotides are TGCGCCAGCAGCCCTTTGGACAGGCCCACCGGGGAGCTGTTTTTT.

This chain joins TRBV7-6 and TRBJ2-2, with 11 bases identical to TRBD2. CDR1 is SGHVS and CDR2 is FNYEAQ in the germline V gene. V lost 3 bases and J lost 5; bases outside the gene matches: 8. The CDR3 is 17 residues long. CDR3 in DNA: TGTGCCAGCAGCTTGGACCCGACTAGCGGGGTTACCGGGGAGCTGTTTTTT. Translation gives CASSLDPTSGVTGELFF. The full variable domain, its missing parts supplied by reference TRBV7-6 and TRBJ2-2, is GAGVSQSPRYKVTKRGQDVALRCDPISGHVSLYWYRQALGQGPEFLTYFNYEAQQDKSGLPNDRFSAERPEGSISTLTIQRTEQRDSAMYRCASSLDPTSGVTGELFFGEGSRLTVL.

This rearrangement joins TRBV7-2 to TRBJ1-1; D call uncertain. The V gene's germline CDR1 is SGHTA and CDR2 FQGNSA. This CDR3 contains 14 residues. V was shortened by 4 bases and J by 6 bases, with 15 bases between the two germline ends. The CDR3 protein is CASSSRPGSAEAFF. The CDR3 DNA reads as TGTGCCAGCAGCTCCCGACCCGGGTCCGCTGAAGCTTTCTTT.